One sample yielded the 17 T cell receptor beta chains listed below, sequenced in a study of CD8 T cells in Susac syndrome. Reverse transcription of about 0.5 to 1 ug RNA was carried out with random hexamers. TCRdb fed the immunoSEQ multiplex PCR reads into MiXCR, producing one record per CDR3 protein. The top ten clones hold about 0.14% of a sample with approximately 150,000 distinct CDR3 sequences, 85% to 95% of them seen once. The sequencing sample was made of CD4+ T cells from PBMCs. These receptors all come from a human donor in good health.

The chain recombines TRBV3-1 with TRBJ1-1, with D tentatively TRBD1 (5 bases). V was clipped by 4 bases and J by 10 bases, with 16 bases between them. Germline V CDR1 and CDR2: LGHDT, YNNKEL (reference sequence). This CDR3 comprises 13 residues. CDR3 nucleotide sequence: TGTGCCAGCAGCCCCGTTGGGGGGACGGGAGCTTTCTTT. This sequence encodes CASSPVGGTGAFF. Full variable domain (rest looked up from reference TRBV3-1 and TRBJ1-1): DTAVSQTPKYLVTQMGNDKSIKCEQNLGHDTMYWYKQDSKKFLKIMFSYNNKELIINETVPNRFSPKSPDKAHLNLHINSLELGDSAVYFCASSPVGGTGAFFGQGTRLTVV.

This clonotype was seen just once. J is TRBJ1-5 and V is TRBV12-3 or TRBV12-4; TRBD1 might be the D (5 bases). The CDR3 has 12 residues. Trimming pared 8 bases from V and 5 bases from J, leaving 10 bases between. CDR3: CASGRDDQPQHF. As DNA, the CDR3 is TGTGCCAGCGGCAGGGACGATCAGCCCCAGCATTTT.

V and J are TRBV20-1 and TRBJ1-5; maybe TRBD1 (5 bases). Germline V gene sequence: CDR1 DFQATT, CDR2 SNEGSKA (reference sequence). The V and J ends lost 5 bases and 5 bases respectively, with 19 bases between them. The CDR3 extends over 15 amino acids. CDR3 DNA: TGCAGTGCTCCCGTGGGGGGTGAAGTACATCAGCCCCAGCATTTT. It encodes CSAPVGGEVHQPQHF.

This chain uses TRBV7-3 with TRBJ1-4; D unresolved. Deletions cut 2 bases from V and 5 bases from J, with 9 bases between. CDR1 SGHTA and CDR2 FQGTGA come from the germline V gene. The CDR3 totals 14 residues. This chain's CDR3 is CASSLGLQNEKLFF. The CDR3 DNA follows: TGTGCCAGCAGCTTAGGCCTTCAAAATGAAAAACTGTTTTTT.

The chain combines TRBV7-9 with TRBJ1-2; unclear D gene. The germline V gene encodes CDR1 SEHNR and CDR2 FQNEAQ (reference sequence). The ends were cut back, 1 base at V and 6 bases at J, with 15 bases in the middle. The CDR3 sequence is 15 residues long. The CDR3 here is CASSLEGALGDGYTF. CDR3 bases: TGTGCCAGCAGCTTAGAAGGCGCCTTGGGAGATGGCTACACCTTC.

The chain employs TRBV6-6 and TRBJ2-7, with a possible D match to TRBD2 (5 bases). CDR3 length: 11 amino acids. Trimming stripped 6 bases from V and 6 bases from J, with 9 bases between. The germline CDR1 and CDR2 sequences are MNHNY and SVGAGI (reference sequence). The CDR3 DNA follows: TGTGCCAGCAGAACGGCGGGCGAGCAGTACTTC. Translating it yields CASRTAGEQYF.

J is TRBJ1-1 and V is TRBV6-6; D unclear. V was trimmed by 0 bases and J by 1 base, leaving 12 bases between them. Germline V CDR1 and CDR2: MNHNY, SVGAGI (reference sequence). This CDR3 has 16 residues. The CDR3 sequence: CASSYSGSQPNTEAFF. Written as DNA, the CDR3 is TGTGCCAGCAGTTACTCCGGGTCGCAGCCGAACACTGAAGCTTTCTTT.

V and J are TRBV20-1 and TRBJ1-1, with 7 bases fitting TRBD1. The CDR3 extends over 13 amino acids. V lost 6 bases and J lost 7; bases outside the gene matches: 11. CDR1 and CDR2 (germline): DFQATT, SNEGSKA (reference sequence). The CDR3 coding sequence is TGCAGTGCCCGCCCGACAGGGTCGGGTGAAGCTTTCTTT. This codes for CSARPTGSGEAFF.

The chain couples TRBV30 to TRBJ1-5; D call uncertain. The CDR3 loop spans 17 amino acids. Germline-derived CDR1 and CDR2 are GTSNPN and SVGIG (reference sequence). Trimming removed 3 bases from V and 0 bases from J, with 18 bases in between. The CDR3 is CAWSAERVLGSNQPQHF. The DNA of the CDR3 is TGTGCCTGGAGCGCAGAGAGGGTGCTGGGTAGCAATCAGCCCCAGCATTTT.

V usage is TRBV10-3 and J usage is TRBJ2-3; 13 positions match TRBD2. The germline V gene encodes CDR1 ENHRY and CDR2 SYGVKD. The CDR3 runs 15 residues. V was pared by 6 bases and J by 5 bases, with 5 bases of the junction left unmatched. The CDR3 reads CAISAGTSGIDTQYF. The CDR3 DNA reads TGTGCCATCAGCGCCGGGACTAGCGGGATAGATACGCAGTATTTT.

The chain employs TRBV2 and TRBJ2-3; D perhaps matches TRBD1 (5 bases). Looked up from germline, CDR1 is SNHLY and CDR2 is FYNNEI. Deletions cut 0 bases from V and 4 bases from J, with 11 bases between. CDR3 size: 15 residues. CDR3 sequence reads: CASSEALGASDTQYF. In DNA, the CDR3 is TGTGCCAGCAGTGAAGCGCTTGGGGCCTCAGATACGCAGTATTTT. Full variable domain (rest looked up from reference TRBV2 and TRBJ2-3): EPEVTQTPSHQVTQMGQEVILRCVPISNHLYFYWYRQILGQKVEFLVSFYNNEISEKSEIFDDQFSVERPDGSNFTLKIRSTKLEDSAMYFCASSEALGASDTQYFGPGTRLTVL.

This chain's CDR3 is CSVEAGENTEAFF. The CDR3 nucleotides read TGCAGCGTTGAAGCAGGGGAAAACACTGAAGCTTTCTTT. The V call is TRBV29-1, the J call TRBJ1-1; D possibly corresponds to TRBD1 (6 bases). CDR3 length: 13 amino acids. Germline CDR1 and CDR2: SQVTM and ANQGSEA. Trimming cost V 1 base and J 2 bases, with 8 bases left between them.

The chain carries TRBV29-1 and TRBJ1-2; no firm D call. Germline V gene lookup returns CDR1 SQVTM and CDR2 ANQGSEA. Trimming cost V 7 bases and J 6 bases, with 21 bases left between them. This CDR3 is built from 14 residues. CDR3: CSARIGALRDGYTF. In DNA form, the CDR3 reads TGCAGCGCCCGGATCGGTGCCTTAAGAGATGGCTACACCTTC.

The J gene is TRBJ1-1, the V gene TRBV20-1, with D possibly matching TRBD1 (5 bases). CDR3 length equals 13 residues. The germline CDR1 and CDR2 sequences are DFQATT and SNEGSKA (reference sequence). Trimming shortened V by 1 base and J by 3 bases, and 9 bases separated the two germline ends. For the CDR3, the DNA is TGCAGTGCTAGAGGGGACCCGTACACTGAAGCTTTCTTT. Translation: CSARGDPYTEAFF.

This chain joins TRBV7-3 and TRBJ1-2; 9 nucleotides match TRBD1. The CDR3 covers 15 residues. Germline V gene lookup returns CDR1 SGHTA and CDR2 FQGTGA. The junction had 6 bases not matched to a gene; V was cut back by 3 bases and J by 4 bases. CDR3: CASSLTGGRGYGYTF. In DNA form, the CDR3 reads TGTGCCAGCAGCTTGACAGGGGGGCGAGGCTATGGCTACACCTTC.

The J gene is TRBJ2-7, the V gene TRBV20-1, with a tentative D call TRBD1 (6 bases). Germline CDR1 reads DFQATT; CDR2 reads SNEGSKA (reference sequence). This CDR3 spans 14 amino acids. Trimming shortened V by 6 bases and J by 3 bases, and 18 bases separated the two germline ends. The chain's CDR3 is CSATDGRGGYEQYF. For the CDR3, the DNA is TGCAGTGCCACAGACGGGCGAGGGGGCTACGAGCAGTACTTC.

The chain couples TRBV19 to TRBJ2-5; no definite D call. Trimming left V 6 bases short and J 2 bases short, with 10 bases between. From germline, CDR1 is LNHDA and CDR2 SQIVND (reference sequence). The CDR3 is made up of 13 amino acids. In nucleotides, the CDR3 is TGTGCCAGTAGGGACCCAGTACAAGAGACCCAGTACTTC. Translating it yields CASRDPVQETQYF.